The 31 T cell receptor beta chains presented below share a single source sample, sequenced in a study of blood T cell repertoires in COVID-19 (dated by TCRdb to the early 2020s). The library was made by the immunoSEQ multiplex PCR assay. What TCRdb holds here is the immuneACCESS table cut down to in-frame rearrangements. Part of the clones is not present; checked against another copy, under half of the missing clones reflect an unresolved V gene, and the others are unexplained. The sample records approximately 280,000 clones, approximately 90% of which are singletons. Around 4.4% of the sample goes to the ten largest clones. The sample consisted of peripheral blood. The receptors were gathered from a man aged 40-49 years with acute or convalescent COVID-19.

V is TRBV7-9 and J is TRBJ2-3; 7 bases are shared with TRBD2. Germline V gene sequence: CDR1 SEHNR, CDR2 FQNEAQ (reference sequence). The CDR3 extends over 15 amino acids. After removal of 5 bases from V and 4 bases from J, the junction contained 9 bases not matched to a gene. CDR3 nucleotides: TGTGCCAGCAGCCCCCGGTGGGGGGGGGCAGATACGCAGTATTTT. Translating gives CASSPRWGGADTQYF.

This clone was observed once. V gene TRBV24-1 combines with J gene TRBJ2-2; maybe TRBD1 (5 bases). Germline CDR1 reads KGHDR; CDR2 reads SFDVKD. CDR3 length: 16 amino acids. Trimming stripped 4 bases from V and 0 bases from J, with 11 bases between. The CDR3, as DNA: TGTGCCACCAGTGACCCGACAGCCCCGAACACCGGGGAGCTGTTTTTT. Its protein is CATSDPTAPNTGELFF.

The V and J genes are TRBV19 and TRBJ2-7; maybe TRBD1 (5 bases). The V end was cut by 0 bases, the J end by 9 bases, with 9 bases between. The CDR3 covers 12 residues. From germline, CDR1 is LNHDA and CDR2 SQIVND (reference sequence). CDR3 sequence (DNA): TGTGCCAGTAGTATAGATCGGACACGGCAGTACTTC. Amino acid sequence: CASSIDRTRQYF.

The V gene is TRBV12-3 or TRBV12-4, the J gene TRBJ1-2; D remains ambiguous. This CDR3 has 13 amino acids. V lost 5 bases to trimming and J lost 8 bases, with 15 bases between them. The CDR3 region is CASSDRGWYGYTF. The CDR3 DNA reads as TGTGCCAGCAGTGATAGAGGTTGGTACGGCTACACCTTC.

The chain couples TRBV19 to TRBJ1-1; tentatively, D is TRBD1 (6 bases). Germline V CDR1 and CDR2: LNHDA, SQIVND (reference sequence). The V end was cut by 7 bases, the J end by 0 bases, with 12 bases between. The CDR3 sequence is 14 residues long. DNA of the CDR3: TGTGCCAGTAAAAGGACAGCTATGAACACTGAAGCTTTCTTT. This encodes CASKRTAMNTEAFF.

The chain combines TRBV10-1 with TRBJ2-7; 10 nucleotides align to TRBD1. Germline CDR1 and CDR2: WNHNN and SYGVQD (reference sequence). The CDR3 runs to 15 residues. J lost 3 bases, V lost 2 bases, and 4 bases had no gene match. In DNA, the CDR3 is TGCGCCAGCAGTGAGGGGACAGGGGCAAGCTACGAGCAGTACTTC. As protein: CASSEGTGASYEQYF.

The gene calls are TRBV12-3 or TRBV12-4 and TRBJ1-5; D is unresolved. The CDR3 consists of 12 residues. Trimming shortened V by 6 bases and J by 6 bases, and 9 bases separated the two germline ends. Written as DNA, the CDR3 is TGTGCCAGCAGCTACCCCCGTCAGCCCCAGCATTTT. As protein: CASSYPRQPQHF.

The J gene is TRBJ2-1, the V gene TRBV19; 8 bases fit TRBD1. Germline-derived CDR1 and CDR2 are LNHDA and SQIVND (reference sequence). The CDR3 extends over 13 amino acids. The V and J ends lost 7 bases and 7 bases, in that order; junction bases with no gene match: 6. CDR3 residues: CASTGGSRNEQFF. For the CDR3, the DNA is TGTGCCAGTACAGGGGGCAGTCGGAATGAGCAGTTCTTC. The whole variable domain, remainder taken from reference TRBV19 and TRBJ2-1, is DGGITQSPKYLFRKEGQNVTLSCEQNLNHDAMYWYRQDPGQGLRLIYYSQIVNDFQKGDIAEGYSVSREKKESFPLTVTSAQKNPTAFYLCASTGGSRNEQFFGPGTRLTVL.

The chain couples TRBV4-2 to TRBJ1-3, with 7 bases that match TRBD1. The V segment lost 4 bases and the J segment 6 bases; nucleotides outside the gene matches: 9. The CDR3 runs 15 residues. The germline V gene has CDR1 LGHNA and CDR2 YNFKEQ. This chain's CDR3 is CASSPTWTGLNTIYF. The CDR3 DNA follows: TGTGCCAGCAGCCCGACCTGGACAGGTTTAAACACCATATATTTT.

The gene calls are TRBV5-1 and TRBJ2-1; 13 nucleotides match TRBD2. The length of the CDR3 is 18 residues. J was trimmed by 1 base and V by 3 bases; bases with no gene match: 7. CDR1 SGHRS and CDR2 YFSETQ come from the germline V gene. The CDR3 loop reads CASSSRTSGGPSYNEQFF. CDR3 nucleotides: TGCGCCAGCAGCTCTCGGACTAGCGGGGGCCCTTCCTACAATGAGCAGTTCTTC. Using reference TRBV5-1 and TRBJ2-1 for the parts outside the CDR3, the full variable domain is KAGVTQTPRYLIKTRGQQVTLSCSPISGHRSVSWYQQTPGQGLQFLFEYFSETQRNKGNFPGRFSGRQFSNSRSEMNVSTLELGDSALYLCASSSRTSGGPSYNEQFFGPGTRLTVL.

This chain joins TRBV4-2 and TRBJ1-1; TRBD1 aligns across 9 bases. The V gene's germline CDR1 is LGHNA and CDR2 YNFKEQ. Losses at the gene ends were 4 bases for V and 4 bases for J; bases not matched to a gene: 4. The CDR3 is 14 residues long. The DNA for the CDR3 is TGTGCCAGCAGCCGAGGACAGGGGAGCACTGAAGCTTTCTTT. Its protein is CASSRGQGSTEAFF.

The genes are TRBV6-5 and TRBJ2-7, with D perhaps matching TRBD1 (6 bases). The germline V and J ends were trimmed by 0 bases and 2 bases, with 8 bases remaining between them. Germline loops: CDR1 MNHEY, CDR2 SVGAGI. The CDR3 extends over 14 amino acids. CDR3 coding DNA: TGTGCCAGCAGTTACTCGGGGGCCGCCTACGAGCAGTACTTC. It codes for CASSYSGAAYEQYF.

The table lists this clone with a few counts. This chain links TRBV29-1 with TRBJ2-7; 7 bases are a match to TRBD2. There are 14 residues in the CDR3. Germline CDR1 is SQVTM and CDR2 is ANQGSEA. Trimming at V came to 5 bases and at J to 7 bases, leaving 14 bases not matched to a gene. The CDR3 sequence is CSVQVTSTGGEQYF. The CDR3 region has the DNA TGCAGCGTTCAAGTAACTAGCACCGGGGGGGAGCAGTACTTC.

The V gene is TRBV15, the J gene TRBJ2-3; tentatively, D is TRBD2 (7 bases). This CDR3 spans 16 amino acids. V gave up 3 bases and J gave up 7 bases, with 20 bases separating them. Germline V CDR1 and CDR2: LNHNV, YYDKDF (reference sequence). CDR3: CATSRMEGGMRNTQYF. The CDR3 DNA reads TGTGCCACCAGCAGGATGGAGGGGGGGATGAGAAATACGCAGTATTTT.

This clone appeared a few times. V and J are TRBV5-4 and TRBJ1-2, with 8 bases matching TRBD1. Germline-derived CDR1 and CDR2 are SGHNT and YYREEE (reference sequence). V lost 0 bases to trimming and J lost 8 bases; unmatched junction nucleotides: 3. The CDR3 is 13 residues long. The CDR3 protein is CASSLDGQGGYTF. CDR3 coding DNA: TGTGCCAGCAGCTTGGACGGACAGGGAGGCTACACCTTC. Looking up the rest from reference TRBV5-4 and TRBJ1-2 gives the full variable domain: ETGVTQSPTHLIKTRGQQVTLRCSSQSGHNTVSWYQQALGQGPQFIFQYYREEENGRGNFPPRFSGLQFPNYSSELNVNALELDDSALYLCASSLDGQGGYTFGSGTRLTVV.

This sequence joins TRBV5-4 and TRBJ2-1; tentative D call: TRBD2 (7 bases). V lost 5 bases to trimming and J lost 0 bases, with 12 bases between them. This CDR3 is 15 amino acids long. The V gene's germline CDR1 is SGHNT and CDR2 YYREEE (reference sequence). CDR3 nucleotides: TGTGCCAGCAGGCGCGGGGGCGGCTCCTACAATGAGCAGTTCTTC. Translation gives CASRRGGGSYNEQFF.

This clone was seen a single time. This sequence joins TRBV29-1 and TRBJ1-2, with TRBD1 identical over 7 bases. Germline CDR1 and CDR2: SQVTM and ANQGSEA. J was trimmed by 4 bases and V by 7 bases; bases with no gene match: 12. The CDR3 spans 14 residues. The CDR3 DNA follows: TGCAGCGGGGGCGAGAGGGGGCATAGCTATGGCTACACCTTC. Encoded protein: CSGGERGHSYGYTF.

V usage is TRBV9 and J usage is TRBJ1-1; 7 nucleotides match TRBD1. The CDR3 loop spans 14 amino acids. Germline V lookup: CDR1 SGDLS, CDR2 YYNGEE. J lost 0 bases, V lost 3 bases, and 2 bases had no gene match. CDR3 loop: CASSGDSLNTEAFF. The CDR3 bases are TGTGCCAGCAGCGGGGACAGTTTGAACACTGAAGCTTTCTTT.

For the CDR3, the DNA is TGTGCCAGCAGTTTAGATGGGTTCCGGGTCACCGGGGAGCTGTTTTTT. Protein sequence: CASSLDGFRVTGELFF. V usage is TRBV27 and J usage is TRBJ2-2; D is undetermined. The CDR3 runs 16 residues. CDR1 and CDR2 (germline): MNHEY, SMNVEV (reference sequence). Deletions cut 2 bases from V and 4 bases from J, with 14 bases between.

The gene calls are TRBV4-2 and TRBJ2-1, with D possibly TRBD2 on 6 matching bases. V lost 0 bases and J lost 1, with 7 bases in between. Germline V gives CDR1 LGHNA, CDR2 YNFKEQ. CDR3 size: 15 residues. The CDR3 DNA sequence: TGTGCCAGCAGCCAAGAGGGGGGTTCCTACAATGAGCAGTTCTTC. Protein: CASSQEGGSYNEQFF.

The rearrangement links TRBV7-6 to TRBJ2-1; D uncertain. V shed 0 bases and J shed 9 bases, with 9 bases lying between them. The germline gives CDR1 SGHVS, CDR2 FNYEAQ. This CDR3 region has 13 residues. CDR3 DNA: TGTGCCAGCAGCTTAGCGCAAAGGAGTGAGCAGTTCTTC. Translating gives CASSLAQRSEQFF.

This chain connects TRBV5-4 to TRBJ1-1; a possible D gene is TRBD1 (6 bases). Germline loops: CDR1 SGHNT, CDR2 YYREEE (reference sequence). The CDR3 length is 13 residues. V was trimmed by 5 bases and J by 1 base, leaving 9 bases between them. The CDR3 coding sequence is TGTGCCAGCAGAGCGGACAGGAACACTGAAGCTTTCTTT. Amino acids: CASRADRNTEAFF. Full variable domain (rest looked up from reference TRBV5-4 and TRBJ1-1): ETGVTQSPTHLIKTRGQQVTLRCSSQSGHNTVSWYQQALGQGPQFIFQYYREEENGRGNFPPRFSGLQFPNYSSELNVNALELDDSALYLCASRADRNTEAFFGQGTRLTVV.

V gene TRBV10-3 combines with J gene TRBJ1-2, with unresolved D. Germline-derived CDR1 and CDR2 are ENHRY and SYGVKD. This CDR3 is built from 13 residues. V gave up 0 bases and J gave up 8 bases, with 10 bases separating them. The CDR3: CAISESNARGYTF. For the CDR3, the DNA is TGTGCCATCAGTGAGTCGAACGCCCGGGGCTACACCTTC.

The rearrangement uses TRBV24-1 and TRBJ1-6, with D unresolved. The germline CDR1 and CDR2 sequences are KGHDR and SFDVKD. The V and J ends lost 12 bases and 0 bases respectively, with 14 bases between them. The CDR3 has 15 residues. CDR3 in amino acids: CAPEVEGSYNSPLHF. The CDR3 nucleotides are TGTGCCCCAGAGGTGGAAGGCTCCTATAATTCACCCCTCCACTTT.

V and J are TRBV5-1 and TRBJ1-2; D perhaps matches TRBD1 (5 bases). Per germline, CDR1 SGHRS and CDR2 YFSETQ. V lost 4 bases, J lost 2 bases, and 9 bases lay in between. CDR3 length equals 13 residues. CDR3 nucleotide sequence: TGCGCCAGCAGCATACAGGAAAACTATGGCTACACCTTC. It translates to CASSIQENYGYTF. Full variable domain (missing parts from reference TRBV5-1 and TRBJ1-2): KAGVTQTPRYLIKTRGQQVTLSCSPISGHRSVSWYQQTPGQGLQFLFEYFSETQRNKGNFPGRFSGRQFSNSRSEMNVSTLELGDSALYLCASSIQENYGYTFGSGTRLTVV.

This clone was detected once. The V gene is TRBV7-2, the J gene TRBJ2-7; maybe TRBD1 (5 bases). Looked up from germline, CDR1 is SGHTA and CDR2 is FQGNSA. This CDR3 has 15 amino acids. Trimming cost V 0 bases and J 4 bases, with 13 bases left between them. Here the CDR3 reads CASSLAWGREYEQYF. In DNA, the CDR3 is TGTGCCAGCAGCTTAGCGTGGGGCAGGGAATACGAGCAGTACTTC.

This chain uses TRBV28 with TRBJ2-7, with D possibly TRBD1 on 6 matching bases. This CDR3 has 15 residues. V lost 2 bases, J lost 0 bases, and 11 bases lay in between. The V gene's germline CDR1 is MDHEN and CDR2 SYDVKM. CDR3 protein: CASSLRDNYSYEQYF. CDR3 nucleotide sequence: TGTGCCAGCAGTTTACGGGACAATTACTCCTACGAGCAGTACTTC.

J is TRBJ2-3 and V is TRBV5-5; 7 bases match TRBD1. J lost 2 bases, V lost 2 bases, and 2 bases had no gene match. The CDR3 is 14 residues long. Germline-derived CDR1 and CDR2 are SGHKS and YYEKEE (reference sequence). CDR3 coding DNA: TGTGCCAGCAGCTTTGGACAGGACACAGATACGCAGTATTTT. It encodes CASSFGQDTDTQYF.

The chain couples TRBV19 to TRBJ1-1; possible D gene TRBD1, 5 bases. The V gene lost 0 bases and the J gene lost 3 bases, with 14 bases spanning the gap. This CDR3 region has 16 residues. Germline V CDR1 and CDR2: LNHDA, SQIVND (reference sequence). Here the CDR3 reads CASSIDGRGGYTEAFF. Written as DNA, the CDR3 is TGTGCCAGTAGTATAGATGGTAGGGGAGGATACACTGAAGCTTTCTTT.

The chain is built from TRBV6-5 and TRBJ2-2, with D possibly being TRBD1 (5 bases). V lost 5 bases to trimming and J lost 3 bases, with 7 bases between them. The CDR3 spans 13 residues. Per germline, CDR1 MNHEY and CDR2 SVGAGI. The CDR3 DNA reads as TGTGCCAGCAGTCGACAGTACACCGGGGAGCTGTTTTTT. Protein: CASSRQYTGELFF.

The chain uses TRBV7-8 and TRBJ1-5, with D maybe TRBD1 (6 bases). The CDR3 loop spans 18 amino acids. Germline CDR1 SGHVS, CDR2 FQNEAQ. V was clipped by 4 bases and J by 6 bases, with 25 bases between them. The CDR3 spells CASSSHWTEGMSAQPQHF. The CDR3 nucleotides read TGTGCCAGCAGCTCCCATTGGACAGAGGGGATGTCCGCTCAGCCCCAGCATTTT.